These 16 T cell receptor beta chains were sequenced from one sample in a study of cytomegalovirus exposure and HLA in healthy donors. The study ran its PCR with 60 Vbeta and 13 Jbeta primers. The repertoire was sequenced with immunoSEQ multiplex PCR; TCRdb's copy has only in-frame clones and lacks some. The table includes 200,000 to 250,000 clones, 76% detected once. Sequenced: PBMCs. The receptors were sampled from a man aged 18 to 35 in good health and CMV-seronegative.

The sample holds one count of this clone. This chain links TRBV11-3 with TRBJ2-1; 12 nucleotides line up with TRBD2. In germline, CDR1 is SGHNT, CDR2 YENEEA. The CDR3 spans 14 residues. The ends lost 8 bases at V and 9 bases at J; junction bases unmatched: 8. The CDR3 DNA reads as TGTGCCAGCGCGACTAGCGGGAGTTTCAGTGAGCAGTTCTTC. Encoded protein: CASATSGSFSEQFF.

V is TRBV7-5 and J is TRBJ1-4; the table's D call, TRBD1, was not checked against the DNA. TRBV7-5 is a known pseudogene. The CDR3 sequence is 16 residues long. The CDR3 reads CARSLARDRAGEKLFF. The CDR3 DNA follows: TGTGCCAGAAGCTTAGCCCGGGACAGGGCTGGGGAAAAACTGTTTTTT.

V gene TRBV5-4 combines with J gene TRBJ1-1; 9 positions match TRBD1. This CDR3 is 15 amino acids long. V shed 3 bases, J shed 3 bases, and the junction held 6 bases outside the gene matches. The V gene's germline CDR1 is SGHNT and CDR2 YYREEE (reference sequence). CDR3 coding DNA: TGTGCCAGCAGCTGGGACAGGGTGACGTACACTGAAGCTTTCTTT. Translated: CASSWDRVTYTEAFF.

The chain links TRBV5-5 to TRBJ1-2; 7 nucleotides align to TRBD1. The CDR3 contains 16 residues. Germline CDR1 reads SGHKS; CDR2 reads YYEKEE (reference sequence). The V gene end was trimmed by 6 bases and the J gene end by 4 bases; junction bases not matched to a gene: 15. The CDR3 DNA reads as TGTGCCAGCACCTCACTAAAGGGGACAGCGGGCTATGGCTACACCTTC. Protein product: CASTSLKGTAGYGYTF.

This rearrangement joins TRBV7-2 to TRBJ2-1; the D is unclear. Trimming cost V 3 bases and J 9 bases, with 15 bases left between them. The CDR3 consists of 14 residues. Germline CDR1 SGHTA, CDR2 FQGNSA. Written as DNA, the CDR3 is TGTGCCAGCAGCTTCATCCGTTCGGTTCCTGAGCAGTTCTTC. Translated, it gives CASSFIRSVPEQFF.

This clone was observed a handful of times. This sequence joins TRBV19 and TRBJ2-3; D perhaps matches TRBD1 (5 bases). V dropped 5 bases and J dropped 2 bases, with 17 bases sitting between them. The CDR3 runs to 16 residues. Germline CDR1 reads LNHDA; CDR2 reads SQIVND (reference sequence). The CDR3 nucleotides are TGTGCCAGTAGTCGGCCCTATTCAGGGTTCACAGATACGCAGTATTTT. It yields the protein CASSRPYSGFTDTQYF.

The CDR3 spells CASSPTPGALGYTF. The DNA for the CDR3 is TGTGCCAGCAGCCCGACACCAGGGGCGCTTGGCTACACCTTC. The chain uses TRBV7-9 and TRBJ1-2; a weak D match, TRBD1 (6 bases). The CDR3 is 14 amino acids. Germline CDR1 and CDR2: SEHNR and FQNEAQ (reference sequence). Trimming took off 5 bases at V and 7 bases at J, with 17 bases between the two ends.

The J gene is TRBJ2-3, the V gene TRBV10-3, with 8 nucleotides matching TRBD2. V lost 5 bases, J lost 2 bases, and 3 bases stayed unmatched. The CDR3 has 14 residues. The germline gives CDR1 ENHRY, CDR2 SYGVKD. The CDR3 protein is CAISFSGNTDTQYF. The CDR3 DNA follows: TGTGCCATCAGTTTTAGCGGGAACACAGATACGCAGTATTTT.

Turning to this clone: Other DNA sequences in this sample translate to the same CDR3. The J gene is TRBJ2-7, the V gene TRBV5-4; the match to TRBD1 covers 8 bases. V lost 4 bases to trimming and J lost 3 bases; unmatched junction nucleotides: 3. The CDR3 spans 13 residues. The germline gives CDR1 SGHNT, CDR2 YYREEE (reference sequence). CDR3 region: CASSRDRHYEQYF. CDR3 nucleotides: TGTGCCAGCAGCCGGGACAGGCACTACGAGCAGTACTTC.

This sequence joins TRBV18 and TRBJ2-3; TRBD2 agrees at 11 bases. Germline lookup yields CDR1 KGHSH and CDR2 LQKENI. The CDR3 length is 17 residues. After removal of 4 bases from V and 4 bases from J, the junction contained 10 bases not matched to a gene. In DNA, the CDR3 is TGTGCCAGCTCACACACTAGCGGGAGTCCCTGGGCAGATACGCAGTATTTT. Amino acids: CASSHTSGSPWADTQYF.

This clone was counted a few times. The chain has TRBV6-1 and TRBJ2-5; 9 bases line up with TRBD2. CDR3 length: 16 amino acids. J was trimmed by 1 base and V by 3 bases; bases with no gene match: 6. The germline CDR1 and CDR2 sequences are MNHNS and SASEGT. Here the CDR3 DNA reads TGTGCCAGCAGTGAGTGGCTAGCGGGGACCCAAGAGACCCAGTACTTC. This encodes CASSEWLAGTQETQYF.

This chain joins TRBV7-9 and TRBJ2-7, with D tentatively TRBD2 (6 bases). V was shortened by 1 base and J by 4 bases, with 14 bases between the two germline ends. CDR3 length equals 15 residues. Germline assignment: CDR1 SEHNR and CDR2 FQNEAQ (reference sequence). CDR3 DNA sequence: TGTGCCAGCAGCTTAGGTCGGGGGTTGGGATACGAGCAGTACTTC. It specifies CASSLGRGLGYEQYF.

This chain uses TRBV2 with TRBJ1-1, with D perhaps TRBD1 (5 bases). V was pared by 7 bases and J by 4 bases, with 7 bases between. The CDR3 extends over 11 amino acids. The germline gives CDR1 SNHLY, CDR2 FYNNEI. CDR3 DNA: TGTGCCAGCACAGGGTTCACTGAAGCTTTCTTT. This codes for CASTGFTEAFF.

The chain uses TRBV28 and TRBJ1-4, with 9 bases that match TRBD1. Per germline, CDR1 MDHEN and CDR2 SYDVKM. The CDR3 has 16 residues. V was clipped by 5 bases and J by 3 bases; unmatched bases: 7. The CDR3 here is CASSATGGAPNEKLFF. CDR3 sequence (DNA): TGTGCCAGCAGTGCGACAGGGGGAGCACCTAATGAAAAACTGTTTTTT.

Note on this clone: One end of the junction varies from germline; a read error may be responsible. V is TRBV7-9 and J is TRBJ2-1; D gene unclear. This CDR3 spans 13 amino acids. CDR1 and CDR2 (germline): SEHNR, FQNEAQ (reference sequence). CDR3: CSSSSQNWDEQFF. The CDR3, as DNA: TGTTCCAGCAGCTCACAGAATTGGGATGAGCAGTTCTTC.

In DNA, the CDR3 is TGCAGCGTCCCGAAGGAGAGCTCCTACGAGCAGTACTTC. It specifies CSVPKESSYEQYF. V gene TRBV29-1 combines with J gene TRBJ2-7; no reliable D call. This CDR3 has 13 residues. Germline lookup yields CDR1 SQVTM and CDR2 ANQGSEA. Trimming cost V 6 bases and J 0 bases, with 12 bases left between them.